The sample holds many counts of the clone carrying this T cell receptor beta chain. The data are from a study of T cell repertoires in cytomegalovirus infection. With V trimmed by 1 base and J by 4 bases, 7 bases remained unmatched. This CDR3 is built from 16 residues. Germline V gene data show CDR1 as SGHTA and CDR2 as FQGNSA. TCRdb re-called the reads with MiXCR, one entry per CDR3 protein. The data show some 250,000 distinct CDR3 sequences, with approximately 9% seen just once and approximately 16% held by the top ten. This sequence originates from a human donor in good health (CMV status not recorded). Some clones in this sample may be carry-over from other donors' samples. This rearrangement joins TRBV7-2 to TRBJ2-1; 7 positions match TRBD2. The sequenced sample was PBMCs. CDR3 in DNA: TGTGCCAGCAGCTTAGAGCGGGGAAGCAGATACAATGAGCAGTTCTTC. Protein product: CASSLERGSRYNEQFF.